The present T cell receptor (beta chain) was sequenced within a study of T cell repertoires in cytomegalovirus infection. Study as a whole: Public TCR beta signatures provided an indication of both CMV infection and a matching HLA type.

TCRdb re-derived calls from the reads in MiXCR, one entry per CDR3 protein. The sample holds approximately 990,000 distinct CDR3 sequences, around 32% seen once. Findings of the study overall: CMV-specific TCR beta clonotypes restricted by HLA-C dominated the ex vivo response.

Germline values: CDR1 SGHKS, CDR2 YYEKEE (reference sequence). Trimming took off 4 bases at V and 8 bases at J, with 12 bases between the two ends. This CDR3 spans 12 amino acids. This clonotype has just a few counts. Its specificity is not known. The clonotype comes from a human donor in good health (CMV status not recorded). Some clones in this sample may be carry-over from other donors' samples. The chain recombines TRBV5-5 with TRBJ1-1; D not certain. The material was cultured CD8+ T cells from PBMCs, obtained from culture after CMV antigen stimulation. In nucleotides, the CDR3 is TGTGCCAGCAGCCCCCCGTTCGCCGAAGCTTTCTTT. Translation gives CASSPPFAEAFF.